This T cell receptor (beta chain) was retrieved from a study of tumor-infiltrating lymphocytes in primary liver carcinoma. Overall study: The cohort consisted of patients whose primary liver carcinoma was surgically resected. Tumor lesions were T1-T3 N0M0 and spanned roughly 4.2 to 11 cm.

Extraction also yielded germline DNA, while blood RNA was obtained from unsorted whole blood. Chronic HBV infection was present, with no prior treatment. Before surgery, approximately 4.3 milliliters of EDTA blood were taken. This clonotype occurred a few times. Starting material of about 480 ng total RNA yielded TCR beta cDNA via a constant-region primer. Library construction for TCR beta comprised three nested multiplex PCR rounds performed with slightly modified ARM-PCR. With TRBV1-TRBV30 forward primers and a C-beta reverse primer, the first two PCR rounds were run for nine to eleven cycles each. TCRdb fed the multiplex PCR reads into MiXCR, producing one record per CDR3 protein. The sample lists fewer than 250,000 distinct CDR3 sequences; around three fifths were seen once. Per germline, CDR1 GTSNPN and CDR2 SVGIG (reference sequence). Trimming took off 0 bases at V and 6 bases at J, with 20 bases between the two ends. This CDR3 spans 16 amino acids.

Sequenced material: peripheral blood. The chain is built from TRBV30 and TRBJ1-1; D possibly corresponds to TRBD1 (6 bases). The receptor was isolated from a woman aged 55-69 years with primary liver carcinoma and hepatitis B virus infection. The CDR3 DNA reads as TGTGCCTGGAGTGTAAGAAGCACAGGGCGACACTCTGAAGCTTTCTTT. The encoded protein is CAWSVRSTGRHSEAFF. Based on the CDR3 plus reference TRBV30 and TRBJ1-1, the full variable domain is SQTIHQWPATLVQPVGSPLSLECTVEGTSNPNLYWYRQAAGRGLQLLFYSVGIGQISSEVPQNLSASRPQDRQFILSSKKLLLSDSGFYLCAWSVRSTGRHSEAFFGQGTRLTVV.